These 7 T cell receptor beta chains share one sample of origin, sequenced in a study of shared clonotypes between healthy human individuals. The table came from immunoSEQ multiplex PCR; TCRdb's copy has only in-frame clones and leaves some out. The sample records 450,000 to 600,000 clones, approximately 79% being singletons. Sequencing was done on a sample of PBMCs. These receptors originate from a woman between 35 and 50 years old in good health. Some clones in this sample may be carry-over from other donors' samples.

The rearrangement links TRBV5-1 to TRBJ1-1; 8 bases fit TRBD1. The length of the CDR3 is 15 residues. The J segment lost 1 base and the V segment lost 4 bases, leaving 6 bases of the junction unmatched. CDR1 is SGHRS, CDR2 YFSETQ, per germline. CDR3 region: CASSPRQGTNTEAFF. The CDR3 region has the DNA TGCGCCAGCAGCCCAAGACAGGGGACGAACACTGAAGCTTTCTTT.

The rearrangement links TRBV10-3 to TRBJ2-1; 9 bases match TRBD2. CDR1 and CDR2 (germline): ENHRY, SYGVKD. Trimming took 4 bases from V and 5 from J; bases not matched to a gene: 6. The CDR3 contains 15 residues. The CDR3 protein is CAISGGTSYNNEQFF. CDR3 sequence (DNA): TGTGCCATCAGTGGCGGGACTAGCTATAACAATGAGCAGTTCTTC.

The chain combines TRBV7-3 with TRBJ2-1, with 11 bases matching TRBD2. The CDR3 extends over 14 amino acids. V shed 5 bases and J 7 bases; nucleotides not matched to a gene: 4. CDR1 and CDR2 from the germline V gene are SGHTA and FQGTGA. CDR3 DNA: TGTGCCAGCAGCCAACTAGCGGGAGAGAATGAGCAGTTCTTC. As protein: CASSQLAGENEQFF.

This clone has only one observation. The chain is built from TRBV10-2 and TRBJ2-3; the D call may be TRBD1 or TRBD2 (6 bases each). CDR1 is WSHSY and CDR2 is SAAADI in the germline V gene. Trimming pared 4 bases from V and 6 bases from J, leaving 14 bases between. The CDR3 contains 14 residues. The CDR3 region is CASSAGLGADTQYF. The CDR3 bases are TGCGCCAGCAGTGCGGGACTGGGGGCGGATACGCAGTATTTT.

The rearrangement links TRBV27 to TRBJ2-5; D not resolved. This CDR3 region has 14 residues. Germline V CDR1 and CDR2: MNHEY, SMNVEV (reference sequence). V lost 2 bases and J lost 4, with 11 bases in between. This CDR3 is CASSLLTPPETQYF. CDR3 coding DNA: TGTGCCAGCAGTTTACTGACCCCTCCAGAGACCCAGTACTTC.

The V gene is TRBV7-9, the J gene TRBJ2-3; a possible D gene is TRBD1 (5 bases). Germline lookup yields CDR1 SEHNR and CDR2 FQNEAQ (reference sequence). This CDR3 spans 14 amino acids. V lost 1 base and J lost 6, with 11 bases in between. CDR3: CASSLGLGRDTQYF. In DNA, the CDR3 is TGTGCCAGCAGCTTAGGGCTGGGGCGGGATACGCAGTATTTT.

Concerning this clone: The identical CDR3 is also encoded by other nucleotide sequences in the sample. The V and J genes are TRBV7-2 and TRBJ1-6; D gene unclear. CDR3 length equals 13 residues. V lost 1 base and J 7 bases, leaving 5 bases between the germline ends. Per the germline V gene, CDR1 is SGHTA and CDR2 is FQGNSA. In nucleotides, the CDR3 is TGTGCCAGCAGCTTAGACCGGAATTCACCCCTCCACTTT. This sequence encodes CASSLDRNSPLHF.